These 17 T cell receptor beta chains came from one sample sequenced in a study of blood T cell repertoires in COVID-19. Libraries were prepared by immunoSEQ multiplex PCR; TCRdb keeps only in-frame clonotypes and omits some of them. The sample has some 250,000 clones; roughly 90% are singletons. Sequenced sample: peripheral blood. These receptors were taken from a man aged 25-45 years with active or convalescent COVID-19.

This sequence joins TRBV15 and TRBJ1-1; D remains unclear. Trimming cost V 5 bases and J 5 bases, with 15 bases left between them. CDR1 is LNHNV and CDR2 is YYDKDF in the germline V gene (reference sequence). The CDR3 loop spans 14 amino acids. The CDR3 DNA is TGTGCCACCAGCCGAGGAGGGTACAATACTGAAGCTTTCTTT. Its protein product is CATSRGGYNTEAFF.

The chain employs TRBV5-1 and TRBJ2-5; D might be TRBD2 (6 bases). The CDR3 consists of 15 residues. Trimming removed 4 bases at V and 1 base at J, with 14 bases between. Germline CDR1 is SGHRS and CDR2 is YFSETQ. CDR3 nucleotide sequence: TGCGCCAGCAGCCTGTCGGCGGGGACCCAAGAGACCCAGTACTTC. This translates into CASSLSAGTQETQYF.

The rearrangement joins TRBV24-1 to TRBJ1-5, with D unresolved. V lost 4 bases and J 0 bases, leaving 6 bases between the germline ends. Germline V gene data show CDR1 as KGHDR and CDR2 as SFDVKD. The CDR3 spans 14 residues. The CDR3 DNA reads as TGTGCCACCAGTGACCGAGATAGCAATCAGCCCCAGCATTTT. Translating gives CATSDRDSNQPQHF.

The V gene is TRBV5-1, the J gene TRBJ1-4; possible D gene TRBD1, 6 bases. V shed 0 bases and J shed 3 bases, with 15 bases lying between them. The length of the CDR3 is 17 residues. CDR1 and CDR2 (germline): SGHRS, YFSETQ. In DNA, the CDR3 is TGCGCCAGCAGCTTGGATGGTCAGGGGACGGCTAATGAAAAACTGTTTTTT. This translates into CASSLDGQGTANEKLFF.

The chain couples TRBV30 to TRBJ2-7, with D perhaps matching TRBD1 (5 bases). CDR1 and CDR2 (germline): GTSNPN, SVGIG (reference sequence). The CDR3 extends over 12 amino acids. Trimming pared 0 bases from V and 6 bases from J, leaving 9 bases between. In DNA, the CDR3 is TGTGCCTGGAGTGTACAGGTGGCCGAGCAGTACTTC. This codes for CAWSVQVAEQYF.

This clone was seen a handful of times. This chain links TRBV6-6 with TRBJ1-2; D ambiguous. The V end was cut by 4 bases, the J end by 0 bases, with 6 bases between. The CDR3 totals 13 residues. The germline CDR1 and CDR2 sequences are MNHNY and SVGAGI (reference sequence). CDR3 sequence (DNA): TGTGCCAGCAGTTTTGACACTAACTATGGCTACACCTTC. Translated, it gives CASSFDTNYGYTF.

The CDR3 nucleotides are TGTGCCAGCACTTCCAGCAGGGGCAATCAGCCCCAGCATTTT. Protein product: CASTSSRGNQPQHF. The J gene is TRBJ1-5, the V gene TRBV6-5; possible D gene TRBD1, 5 bases. Germline V gene sequence: CDR1 MNHEY, CDR2 SVGAGI. This CDR3 region has 14 residues. Trimming stripped 7 bases from V and 2 bases from J, with 12 bases between.

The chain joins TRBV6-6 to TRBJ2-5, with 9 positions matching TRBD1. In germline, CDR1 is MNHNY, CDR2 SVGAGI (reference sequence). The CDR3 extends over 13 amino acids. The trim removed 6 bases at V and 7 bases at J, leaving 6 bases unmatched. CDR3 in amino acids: CASSRDRAGTQYF. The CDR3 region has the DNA TGTGCCAGCAGCCGGGACAGGGCGGGGACCCAGTACTTC.

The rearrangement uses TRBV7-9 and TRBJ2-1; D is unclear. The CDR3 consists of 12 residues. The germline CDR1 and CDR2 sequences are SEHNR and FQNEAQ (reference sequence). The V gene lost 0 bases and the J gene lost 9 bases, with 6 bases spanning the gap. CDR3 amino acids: CASSLASGEQFF. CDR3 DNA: TGTGCCAGCAGCTTAGCATCCGGTGAGCAGTTCTTC.

The CDR3 is CASSLQGRNEQYF. The CDR3 nucleotides read TGTGCCAGCAGCCTACAGGGGCGCAACGAGCAGTACTTC. V is TRBV6-5 and J is TRBJ2-7, with TRBD1 matching over 7 bases. CDR3 length: 13 amino acids. The J segment lost 5 bases and the V segment lost 6 bases, leaving 7 bases of the junction unmatched. Germline CDR1 and CDR2: MNHEY and SVGAGI.

CDR3 region: CASSIADSNQPQHF. The CDR3 DNA follows: TGTGCCAGTAGTATAGCAGATAGCAATCAGCCCCAGCATTTT. J is TRBJ1-5 and V is TRBV19; no firm D call. The V gene's germline CDR1 is LNHDA and CDR2 SQIVND (reference sequence). With 1 base removed from V and 0 bases from J, the gap between germline ends came to 4 bases. This CDR3 spans 14 amino acids. Full variable domain (remainder filled in from reference TRBV19 and TRBJ1-5): DGGITQSPKYLFRKEGQNVTLSCEQNLNHDAMYWYRQDPGQGLRLIYYSQIVNDFQKGDIAEGYSVSREKKESFPLTVTSAQKNPTAFYLCASSIADSNQPQHFGDGTRLSIL.

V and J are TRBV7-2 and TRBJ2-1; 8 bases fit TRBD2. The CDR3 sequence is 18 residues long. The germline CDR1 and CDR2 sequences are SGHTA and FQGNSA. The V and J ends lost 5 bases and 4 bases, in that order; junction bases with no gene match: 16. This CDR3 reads CASSRERSGGFPYNEQFF. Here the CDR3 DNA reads TGTGCCAGCAGCAGGGAGAGGAGCGGGGGCTTCCCATACAATGAGCAGTTCTTC.

The CDR3 region is CASSRQALGDTEAFF. DNA of the CDR3: TGTGCCAGCAGCAGACAGGCACTGGGCGACACTGAAGCTTTCTTT. This chain joins TRBV2 and TRBJ1-1, with D possibly TRBD1 on 6 matching bases. Trimming cost V 6 bases and J 3 bases, with 17 bases left between them. This CDR3 comprises 15 residues. Germline loops: CDR1 SNHLY, CDR2 FYNNEI.

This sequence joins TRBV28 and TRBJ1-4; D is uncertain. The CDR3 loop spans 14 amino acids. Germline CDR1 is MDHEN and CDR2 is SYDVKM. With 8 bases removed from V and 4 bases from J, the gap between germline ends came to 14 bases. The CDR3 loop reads CASRVGRLNEKLFF. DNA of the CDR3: TGTGCCAGCCGGGTCGGCCGGCTTAATGAAAAACTGTTTTTT.

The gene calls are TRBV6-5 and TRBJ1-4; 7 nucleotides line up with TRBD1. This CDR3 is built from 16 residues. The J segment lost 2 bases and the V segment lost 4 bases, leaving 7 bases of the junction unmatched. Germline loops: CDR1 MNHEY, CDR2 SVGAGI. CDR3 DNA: TGTGCCAGCAGTTCACAGGGGCGAGGGACTAATGAAAAACTGTTTTTT. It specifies CASSSQGRGTNEKLFF.

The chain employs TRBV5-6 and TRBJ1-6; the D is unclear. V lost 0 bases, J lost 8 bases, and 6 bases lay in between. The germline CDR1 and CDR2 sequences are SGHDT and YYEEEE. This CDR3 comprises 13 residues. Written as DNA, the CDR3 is TGTGCCAGCAGCTTGGGTCTCTATTCACCCCTCCACTTT. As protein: CASSLGLYSPLHF.

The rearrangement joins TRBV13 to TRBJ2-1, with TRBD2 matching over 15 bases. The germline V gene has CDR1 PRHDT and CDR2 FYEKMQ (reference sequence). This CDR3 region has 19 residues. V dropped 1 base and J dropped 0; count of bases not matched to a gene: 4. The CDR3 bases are TGTGCCAGCAGCTTAGCTGGACTAGCGGGGGGGAGCTCCTACAATGAGCAGTTCTTC. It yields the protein CASSLAGLAGGSSYNEQFF. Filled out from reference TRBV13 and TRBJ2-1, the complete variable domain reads AAGVIQSPRHLIKEKRETATLKCYPIPRHDTVYWYQQGPGQDPQFLISFYEKMQSDKGSIPDRFSAQQFSDYHSELNMSSLELGDSALYFCASSLAGLAGGSSYNEQFFGPGTRLTVL.